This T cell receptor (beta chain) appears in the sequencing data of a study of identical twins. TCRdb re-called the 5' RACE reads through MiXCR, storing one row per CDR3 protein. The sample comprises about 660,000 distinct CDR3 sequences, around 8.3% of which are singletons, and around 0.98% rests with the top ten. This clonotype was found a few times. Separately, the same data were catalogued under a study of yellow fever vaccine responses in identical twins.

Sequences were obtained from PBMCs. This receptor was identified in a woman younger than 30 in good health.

The CDR3: CASARGLQETQYF. In DNA form, the CDR3 reads TGCGCCAGTGCCCGGGGACTTCAAGAGACCCAGTACTTC. The chain employs TRBV5-1 and TRBJ2-5; perhaps TRBD2 as D (6 bases). The CDR3 sequence is 13 residues long. V shed 8 bases and J shed 2 bases, with 13 bases lying between them. Germline assignment: CDR1 SGHRS and CDR2 YFSETQ.